This entry describes one T cell receptor beta chain. The antigen is not known. These data originate in a study of vaccination and CD4 T cells after COVID-19. Noted treatment: roughly 11-day PBMC culture with coronavirus spike peptide pools or control peptides (ViraFEST assay). Oncomine TCR Beta short-read sequencing was applied to DNA from cultured CD4+ T cells. TCRdb passed the PCR reads through MiXCR, listing each CDR3 protein once. Of more than 13,000 distinct CDR3 sequences listed, around a fifth are singletons. Germline-derived CDR1 and CDR2 are SGHVS and FNYEAQ. V lost 4 bases to trimming and J lost 3 bases; unmatched junction nucleotides: 6. This CDR3 region has 16 residues.

The genes are TRBV7-6 and TRBJ2-1, with 10 bases fitting TRBD2. This sequence was found in a human donor who received a COVID-19 vaccine. Material: CD4+ T cells from blood, cultured in vitro, obtained before SARS-CoV-2 vaccination. In nucleotides, the CDR3 is TGTGCCAGCAGCTCCCCCCTAGCGGGGGTCTACAATGAGCAGTTCTTC. This encodes CASSSPLAGVYNEQFF.